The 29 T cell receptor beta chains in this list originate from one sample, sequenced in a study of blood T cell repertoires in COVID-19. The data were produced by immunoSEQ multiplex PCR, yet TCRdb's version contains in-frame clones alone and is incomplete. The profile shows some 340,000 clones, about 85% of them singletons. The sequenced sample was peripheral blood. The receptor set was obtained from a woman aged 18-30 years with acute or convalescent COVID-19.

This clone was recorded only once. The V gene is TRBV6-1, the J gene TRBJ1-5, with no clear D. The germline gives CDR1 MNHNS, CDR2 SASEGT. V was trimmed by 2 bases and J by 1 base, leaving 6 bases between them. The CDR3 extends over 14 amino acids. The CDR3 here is CASSEHRSNQPQHF. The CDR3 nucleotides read TGTGCCAGCAGTGAACACCGGAGCAATCAGCCCCAGCATTTT.

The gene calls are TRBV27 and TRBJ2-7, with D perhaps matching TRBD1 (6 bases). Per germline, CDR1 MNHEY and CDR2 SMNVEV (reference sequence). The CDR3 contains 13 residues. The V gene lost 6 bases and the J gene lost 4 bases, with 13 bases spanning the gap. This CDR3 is CASRTQQGYEQYF. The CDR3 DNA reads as TGTGCCAGCAGGACCCAACAGGGATACGAGCAGTACTTC.

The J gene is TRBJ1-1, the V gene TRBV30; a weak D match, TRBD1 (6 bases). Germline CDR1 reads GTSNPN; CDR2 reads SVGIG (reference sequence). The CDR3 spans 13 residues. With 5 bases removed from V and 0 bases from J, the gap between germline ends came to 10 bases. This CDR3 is CAWDAGVNTEAFF. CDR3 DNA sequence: TGTGCCTGGGACGCAGGGGTGAACACTGAAGCTTTCTTT.

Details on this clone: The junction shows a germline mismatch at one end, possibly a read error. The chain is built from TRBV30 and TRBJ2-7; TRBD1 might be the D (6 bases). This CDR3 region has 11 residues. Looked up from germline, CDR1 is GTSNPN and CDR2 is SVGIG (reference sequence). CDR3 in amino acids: CAWSVLGHKGF. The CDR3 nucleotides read TGTGCCTGGAGTGTACTGGGACATAAGGGCTTC.

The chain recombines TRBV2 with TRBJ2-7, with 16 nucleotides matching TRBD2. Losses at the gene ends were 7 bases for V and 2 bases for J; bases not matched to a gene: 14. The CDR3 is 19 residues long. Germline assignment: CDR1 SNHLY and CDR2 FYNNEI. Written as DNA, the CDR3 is TGTGCCAGCACTGAGCTCGGGACTAGCGGGAGGGGGGTTCCCTACGAGCAGTACTTC. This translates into CASTELGTSGRGVPYEQYF. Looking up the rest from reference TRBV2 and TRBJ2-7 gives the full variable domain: EPEVTQTPSHQVTQMGQEVILRCVPISNHLYFYWYRQILGQKVEFLVSFYNNEISEKSEIFDDQFSVERPDGSNFTLKIRSTKLEDSAMYFCASTELGTSGRGVPYEQYFGPGTRLTVT.

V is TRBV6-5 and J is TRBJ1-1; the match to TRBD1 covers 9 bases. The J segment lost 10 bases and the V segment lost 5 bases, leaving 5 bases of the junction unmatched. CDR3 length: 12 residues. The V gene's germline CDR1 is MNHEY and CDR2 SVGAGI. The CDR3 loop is CASSTGGVGAFF. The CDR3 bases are TGTGCCAGCAGTACAGGGGGCGTTGGAGCTTTCTTT.

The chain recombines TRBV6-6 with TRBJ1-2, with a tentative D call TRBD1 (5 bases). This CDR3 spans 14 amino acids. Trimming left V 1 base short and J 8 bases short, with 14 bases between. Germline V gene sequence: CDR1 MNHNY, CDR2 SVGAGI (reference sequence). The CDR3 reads CASSYWWQGRGYTF. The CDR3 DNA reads TGTGCCAGCAGTTACTGGTGGCAGGGCAGGGGCTACACCTTC.

CDR3 nucleotide sequence: TGCGCCAGCAGCCAAGATGAAGCATACGAGCAGTACTTC. Protein: CASSQDEAYEQYF. The gene calls are TRBV4-1 and TRBJ2-7; D gene uncertain. V dropped 0 bases and J dropped 4 bases, with 7 bases sitting between them. This CDR3 contains 13 residues. Germline lookup yields CDR1 MGHRA and CDR2 YSYEKL.

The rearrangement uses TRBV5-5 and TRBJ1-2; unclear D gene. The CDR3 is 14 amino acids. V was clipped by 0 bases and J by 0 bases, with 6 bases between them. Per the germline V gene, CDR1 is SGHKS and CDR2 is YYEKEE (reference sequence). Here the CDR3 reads CASSLGPANYGYTF. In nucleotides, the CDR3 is TGTGCCAGCAGCTTGGGGCCCGCTAACTATGGCTACACCTTC.

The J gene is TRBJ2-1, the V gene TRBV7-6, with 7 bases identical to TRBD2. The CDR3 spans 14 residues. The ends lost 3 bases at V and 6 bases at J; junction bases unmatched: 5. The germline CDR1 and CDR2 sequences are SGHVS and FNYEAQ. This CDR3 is CASSFERGINEQFF. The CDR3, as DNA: TGTGCCAGCAGCTTCGAGCGGGGTATCAATGAGCAGTTCTTC.

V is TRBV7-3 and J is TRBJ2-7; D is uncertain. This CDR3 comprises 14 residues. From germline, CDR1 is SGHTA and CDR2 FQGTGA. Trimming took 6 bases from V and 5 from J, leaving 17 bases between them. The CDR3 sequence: CASSPTGSENEQYF. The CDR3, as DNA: TGTGCCAGCAGTCCGACGGGTTCGGAGAACGAGCAGTACTTC.

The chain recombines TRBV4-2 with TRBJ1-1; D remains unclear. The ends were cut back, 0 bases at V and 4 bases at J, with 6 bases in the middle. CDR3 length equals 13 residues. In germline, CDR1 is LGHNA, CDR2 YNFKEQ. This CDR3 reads CASSQDLVTEAFF. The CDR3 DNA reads TGTGCCAGCAGCCAAGATCTCGTCACTGAAGCTTTCTTT.

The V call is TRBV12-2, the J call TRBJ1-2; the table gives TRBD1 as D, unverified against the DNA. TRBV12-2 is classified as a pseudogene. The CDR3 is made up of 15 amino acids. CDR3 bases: TGTGCAAGTCGCTTAGCAGGGGAAAGGAACTATGGCTACACCTTC. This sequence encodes CASRLAGERNYGYTF.

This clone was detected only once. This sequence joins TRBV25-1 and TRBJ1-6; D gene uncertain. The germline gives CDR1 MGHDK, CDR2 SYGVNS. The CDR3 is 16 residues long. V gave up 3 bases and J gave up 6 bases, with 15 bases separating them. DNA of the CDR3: TGTGCCAGCAGTGATGCTGTGGCCATGTTTAATTCACCCCTCCACTTT. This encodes CASSDAVAMFNSPLHF.

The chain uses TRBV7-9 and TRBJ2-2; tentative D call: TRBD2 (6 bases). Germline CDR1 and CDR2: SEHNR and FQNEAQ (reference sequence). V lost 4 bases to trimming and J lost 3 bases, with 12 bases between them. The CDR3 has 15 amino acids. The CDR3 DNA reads TGTGCCAGCAGCTCTCGGAGGGCCCACACCGGGGAGCTGTTTTTT. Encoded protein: CASSSRRAHTGELFF.

DNA for the CDR3: TGTGCCAGCAGTGAGCGGGGACAGGGAATTGAAGCTTTCTTT. Its protein is CASSERGQGIEAFF. The rearrangement uses TRBV6-1 and TRBJ1-1; 9 bases align to TRBD1. The CDR3 contains 14 residues. In germline, CDR1 is MNHNS, CDR2 SASEGT. Germline trimming cut 3 bases from V and 7 bases from J; bases unmatched to any gene: 6.

The CDR3 coding sequence is TGTGCCAGCAGCCCAGGGCAGACCGGGGAGCTGTTTTTT. Translated: CASSPGQTGELFF. V usage is TRBV7-9 and J usage is TRBJ2-2, with D possibly matching TRBD1 (5 bases). Germline V gene sequence: CDR1 SEHNR, CDR2 FQNEAQ (reference sequence). Trimming cost V 5 bases and J 5 bases, with 9 bases left between them. The CDR3 covers 13 residues.

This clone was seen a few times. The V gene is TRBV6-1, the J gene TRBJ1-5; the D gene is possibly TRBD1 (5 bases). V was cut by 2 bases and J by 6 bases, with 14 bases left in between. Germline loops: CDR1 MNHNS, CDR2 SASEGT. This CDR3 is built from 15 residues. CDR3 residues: CASSEFDRTIQPQHF. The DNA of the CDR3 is TGTGCCAGCAGTGAATTTGACAGAACAATTCAGCCCCAGCATTTT.

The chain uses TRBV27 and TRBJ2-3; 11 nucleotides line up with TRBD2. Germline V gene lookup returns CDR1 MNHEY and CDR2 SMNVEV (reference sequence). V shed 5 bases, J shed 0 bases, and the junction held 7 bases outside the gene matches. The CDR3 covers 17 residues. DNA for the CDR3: TGTGCCAGCAGTCCCCCGGGACTAGCGGCTAGCACAGATACGCAGTATTTT. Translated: CASSPPGLAASTDTQYF.

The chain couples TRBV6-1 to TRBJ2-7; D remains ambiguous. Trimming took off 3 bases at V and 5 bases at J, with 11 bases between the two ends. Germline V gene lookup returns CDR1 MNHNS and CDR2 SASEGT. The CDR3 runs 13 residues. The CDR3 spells CASSDPGLNEQYF. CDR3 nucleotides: TGTGCCAGCAGTGATCCCGGTCTGAACGAGCAGTACTTC.

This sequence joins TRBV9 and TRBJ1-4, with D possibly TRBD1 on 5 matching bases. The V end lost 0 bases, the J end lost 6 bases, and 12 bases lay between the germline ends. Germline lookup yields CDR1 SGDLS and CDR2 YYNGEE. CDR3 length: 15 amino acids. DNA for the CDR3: TGTGCCAGCAGCGTAGATTGGAGCAGGGATGAAAAACTGTTTTTT. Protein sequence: CASSVDWSRDEKLFF.

The CDR3 sequence is CASSVGQQETQYF. The CDR3 nucleotides read TGTGCCAGCAGCGTAGGACAGCAAGAGACCCAGTACTTC. This chain connects TRBV9 to TRBJ2-5, with D maybe TRBD1 (5 bases). The CDR3 runs to 13 residues. Germline V lookup: CDR1 SGDLS, CDR2 YYNGEE. Trimming took off 0 bases at V and 2 bases at J, with 5 bases between the two ends.

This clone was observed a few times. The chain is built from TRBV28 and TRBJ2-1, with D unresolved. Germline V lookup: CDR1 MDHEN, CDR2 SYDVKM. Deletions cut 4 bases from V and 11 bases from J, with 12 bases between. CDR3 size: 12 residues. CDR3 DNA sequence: TGTGCCAGCAGTTCCCGCCAGCGACAGCAGTTCTTC. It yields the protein CASSSRQRQQFF.

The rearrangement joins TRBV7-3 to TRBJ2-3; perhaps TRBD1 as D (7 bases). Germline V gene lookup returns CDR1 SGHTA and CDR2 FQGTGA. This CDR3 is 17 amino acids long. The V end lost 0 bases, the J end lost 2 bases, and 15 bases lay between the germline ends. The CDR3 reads CASSLTFAGGNTDTQYF. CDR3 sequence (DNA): TGTGCCAGCAGCTTAACGTTTGCAGGGGGGAACACAGATACGCAGTATTTT. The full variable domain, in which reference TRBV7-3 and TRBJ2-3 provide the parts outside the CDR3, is GAGVSQTPSNKVTEKGKYVELRCDPISGHTALYWYRQSLGQGPEFLIYFQGTGAADDSGLPNDRFFAVRPEGSVSTLKIQRTERGDSAVYLCASSLTFAGGNTDTQYFGPGTRLTVL.

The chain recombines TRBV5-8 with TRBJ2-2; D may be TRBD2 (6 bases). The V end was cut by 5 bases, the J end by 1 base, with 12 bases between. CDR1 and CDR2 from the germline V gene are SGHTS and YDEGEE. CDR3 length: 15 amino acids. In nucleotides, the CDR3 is TGTGCCAGCAGGCGCTGGGGGGAGAACACCGGGGAGCTGTTTTTT. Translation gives CASRRWGENTGELFF.

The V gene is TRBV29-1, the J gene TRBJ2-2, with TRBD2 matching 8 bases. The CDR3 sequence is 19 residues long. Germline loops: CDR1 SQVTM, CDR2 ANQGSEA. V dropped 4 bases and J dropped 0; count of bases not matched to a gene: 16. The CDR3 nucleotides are TGCAGCGTTGCACGACGAGCGGGGGCCCCCGAGCCGAACACCGGGGAGCTGTTTTTT. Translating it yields CSVARRAGAPEPNTGELFF.

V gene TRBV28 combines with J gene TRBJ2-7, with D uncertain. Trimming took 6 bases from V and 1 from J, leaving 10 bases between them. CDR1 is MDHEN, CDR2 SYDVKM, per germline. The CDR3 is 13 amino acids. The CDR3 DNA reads TGTGCCAGCAGCCCCAGGTGGTCCTACGAGCAGTACTTC. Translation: CASSPRWSYEQYF.

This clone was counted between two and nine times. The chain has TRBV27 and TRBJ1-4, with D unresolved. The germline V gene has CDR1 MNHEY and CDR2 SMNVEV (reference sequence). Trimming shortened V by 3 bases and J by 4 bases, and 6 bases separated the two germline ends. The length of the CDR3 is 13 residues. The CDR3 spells CASSLAVNEKLFF. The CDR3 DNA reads TGTGCCAGCAGTTTGGCTGTTAATGAAAAACTGTTTTTT.

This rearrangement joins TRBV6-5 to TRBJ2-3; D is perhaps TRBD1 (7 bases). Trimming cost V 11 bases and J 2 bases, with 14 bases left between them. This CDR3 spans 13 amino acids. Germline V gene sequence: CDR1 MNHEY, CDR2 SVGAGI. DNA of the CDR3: TGTGCCGCTCGGGGGACAGCCACAGATACGCAGTATTTT. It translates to CAARGTATDTQYF.